This T cell receptor beta chain was documented in a study of blood T cell repertoires in COVID-19. Study-level background: Samples of COVID-19 (acute and convalescent) were obtained from the United States, Italy and Spain. PBMCs, B-cell-depleted T cells, or T cells were the source of the cDNA or gDNA that made up the material.

Methods used by the authors: Reference gene primer amplification in the assay estimated nucleated cell counts. Using immunoSEQ multiplex PCR, the repertoire was profiled, and TCRdb retains in-frame clones only, with some absent. The V and J calls and the clone size are those of that table, but D and trimming were determined from the DNA. This table holds about 100,000 clones, about 83% found once. Germline loops: CDR1 SGHDT, CDR2 YYEEEE. V was pared by 4 bases and J by 4 bases, with 17 bases between. The CDR3 runs to 15 residues. The source is a woman between 65 and 79 years old with acute or convalescent COVID-19. The chain combines TRBV5-6 with TRBJ1-2, with no clear D. Sequences were obtained from peripheral blood. The CDR3 coding sequence is TGTGCCAGCAGCCGTCAGACTTGGGTAGGCTATGGCTACACCTTC. This translates into CASSRQTWVGYGYTF.